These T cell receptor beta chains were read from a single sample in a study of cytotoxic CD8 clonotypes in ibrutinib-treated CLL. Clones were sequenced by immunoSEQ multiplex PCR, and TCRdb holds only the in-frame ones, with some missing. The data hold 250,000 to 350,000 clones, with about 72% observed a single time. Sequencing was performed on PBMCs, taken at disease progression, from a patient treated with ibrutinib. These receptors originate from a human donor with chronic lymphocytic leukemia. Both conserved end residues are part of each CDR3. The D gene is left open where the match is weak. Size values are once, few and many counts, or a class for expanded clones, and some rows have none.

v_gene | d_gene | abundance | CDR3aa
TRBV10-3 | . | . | CAISESIDLYGYTF
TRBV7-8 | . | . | CASSLRSGFSHNEQFF
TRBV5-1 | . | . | CASSLMTDTYEQYF
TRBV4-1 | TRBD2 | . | CASSQEVLAGGTDTQYF
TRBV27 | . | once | CASSPRSSSHETQYF
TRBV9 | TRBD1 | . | CASSVASTGVNGYTF
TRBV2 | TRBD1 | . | CASSGDQGANEQYF
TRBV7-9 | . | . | CASSSGTLSITDTQYF
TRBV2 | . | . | CASSEGDSEQFF
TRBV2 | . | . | CASSEIFWTVSYEQYF
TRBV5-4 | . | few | CASSFYRDRNTEAFF